This T cell receptor beta chain was sequenced during a study of shared clonotypes between healthy human individuals (dated by TCRdb to 2018 to 2021). Context from the whole study: A couple of women and a few men aged 18 to 49 years were included in the cohort. To increase sequencing depth and limit assay-specific biases, TCR repertoire library preparation and sequencing were carried out by different laboratories using diverse techniques. Each donor's leukapheresis produced roughly between about 0.9 and 9.5 billion PBMCs. Blood TCR repertoires of about 5 healthy adults were deeply sequenced to estimate repertoire size and the extent of clonotype sharing between individuals. Per donor, three plates each were used for CD4 naive and CD4 memory, two for CD8 naive, and one for CD8 memory.

A word on this clone: The antigen this receptor binds is unknown. No per-base quality is available; no much larger clone lies one base away.

Paper-wide results and their limitations: Even with the large sequencing depth, rarefaction of the sorted-subset datasets indicated that sequencing was incomplete. Pairwise subsampling indicated that sequencing depth was expected to affect the degree of clonotype sharing among donors. Estimated clonotype richness was generally larger for naive than for memory subsets. Only blood was sampled, and tissue TCR repertoires likely differ from those in blood. Compared with non-shared clonotypes, clonotypes shared by all four sorted-subset donors had higher generation probabilities. About 5% of naive CD4, 3.5% of naive CD8, about 2.1% of memory CD4, and 0.4% of memory CD8 clonotypes were shared across several donors. The genetic and exposure-history diversity represented was limited by the small number of donors.

The CDR3 holds 17 amino acids from the cysteine to the phenylalanine. Only the CDR3 part of the read is kept: 51 bases, read in frame from the first base. V lost 0 bases and J lost 0 bases; the stretch between them is 9 bases long. The germline V gene supplies CDR1 LGHNA and CDR2 YNFKEQ. TCR CDR3 regions were amplified from genomic DNA by multiplex PCR using the deep immunoSEQ assay. Extracted genomic DNA from each cell subset was spread evenly across all wells of several immunoSEQ 96-well plates, with each plate serving as a replicate. For sorted subsets, 200 to 250 ng of genomic DNA, equivalent to 25,000 to 35,000 T cell genomes, went into each replicate PCR. Purified libraries were quantified with a Qubit 3.0 fluorometer, sized on a Bioanalyzer 2100, and re-quantified with the KAPA Library Quantification kit. A separate single-read 150-cycle Illumina NextSeq 550 flow cell was used to sequence each immunoSEQ 96-well plate. The authors processed their data as follows. Because only junctional sequences without quality scores were contained in the immunoSEQ output, filtering matching that applied to full-length reads could not be performed. To assign V/J genes and CDR3, sequences were annotated using PyIR, a Python wrapper for IgBLAST v1.9, with IMGT germline references. Any read was removed if the V/J assignment was weak (E-value above 1e-6), the CDR3 was missing, or the read contained stop codons, out-of-frame junctions, or ambiguous translated residues. V3J clonotypes were defined as sequences sharing an identical inferred V gene, J gene, and CDR3 amino acid sequence. Percentage overlap between repertoires was calculated by dividing the number of shared unique clonotypes by the size of the smaller repertoire. RTK rarefaction, the Chao1 estimator, and Recon v2.1 estimates of unobserved clonotypes were used to assess repertoire richness. For all TCRbeta clonotypes obtained by the gDNA method from a handful of donors, generation probabilities were computed with OLGA. TCRdb's version of the immuneACCESS table is confined to in-frame rearrangements and falls short of the full clone set. An unresolved V gene accounts for under half of the shortfall where checked; the remainder is of unknown origin. Clonal size and the V and J genes are those of that table, whereas D and trimming came from the DNA. For this sample the table gives over 700,000 clones, of which 55% to 75% were detected only once. The ten largest clonotypes hold over 1.5% of the sample.

The donors were healthy, HIV-negative adults with no recently reported acute infections or vaccinations. Only Caucasian adults living in Nashville, Tennessee, USA were represented among the donors. CD4+ T cells were enriched by magnetic negative selection, after which naive cells were positively selected on CD45RA and the negative fraction was taken as the memory subset. After blood collection by leukapheresis, PBMCs were isolated using Ficoll-Histopaque density gradient centrifugation and then cryopreserved in the vapor phase of liquid nitrogen. Analytical flow cytometry was used to check the purity and quantity of every magnetically sorted T cell population. From each sorted fraction, genomic DNA was isolated and quantified by UV absorbance on a Nanodrop 2000c.

Sequenced sample: memory CD4+ T cells sorted from blood. The cell subset or site label corresponds to: CD45RA-negative fraction. The TCR sequence derives from a woman in her thirties in good health. The rearranged segments are TRBV4-2 and TRBJ2-6; the D gene may be TRBD1 or TRBD2, since each aligns over 5 bases. The DNA reads as follows: TGTGCCAGCAGCCAAGATGGGACCTACTCTGGGGCCAACGTCCTGACTTTC. It encodes CASSQDGTYSGANVLTF.